The rows below give T cell receptor beta chains drawn from one sample of a study of a mutant IDH1 vaccine in newly diagnosed glioma. Data came from immunoSEQ multiplex PCR; TCRdb stores just in-frame clones and leaves some out. The sample comprises 85,000 to 100,000 clones, 80% to 90% of which are singletons, and approximately 8% rests with the top ten. This sample comprised PBMCs, obtained from a glioma patient treated with radiotherapy, temozolomide or both. Source of these receptors: a woman aged 45-60 years with glioma. CDR3s include the opening cysteine and the closing phenylalanine or tryptophan. The D gene is left open where the match is weak. Clone sizes are given selectively: once, few, many, or a class where the clone is expanded.

D	V	size	J	DNA	CDR3
.	TRBV2	.	TRBJ1-1	TGTGCCAGCAGTGTAAGAGAGAACACTGAAGCTTTCTTT	CASSVRENTEAFF
.	TRBV19	.	TRBJ1-6	TGTGCCAGTAGTATTGAGGCAGGGGCCTATAATTCACCCCTCCACTTT	CASSIEAGAYNSPLHF
TRBD1	TRBV5-4	once	TRBJ2-3	TGTGCCAGCAGCTCCGGGACAGGGGGCGCAGATACGCAGTATTTT	CASSSGTGGADTQYF
TRBD1	TRBV29-1	.	TRBJ1-2	TGCAGCGCATCCGGGACAGGGGGCGAGGTCTATGGCTACACCTTC	CSASGTGGEVYGYTF
.	TRBV6-1	.	TRBJ2-1	TGTGCCAGCACCCGTAGGGTCCCCGGGCCAGGGTTCTTC	CASTRRVPGPGFF
.	TRBV6-5	.	TRBJ2-7	TGTGCCAGCAGTTACAGGATTAACTACGAGCAGTACTTC	CASSYRINYEQYF
.	TRBV5-3	.	TRBJ1-2	TGTGCCAGAAGCTTGGATCAGCCCGGGTTAAACTATGGCTACACCTTC	CARSLDQPGLNYGYTF
.	TRBV7-9	.	TRBJ1-3	TGTGCCAGCAGCTTCCCAGGAGGGAGAGGAAACACCATATATTTT	CASSFPGGRGNTIYF
.	TRBV5-6	.	TRBJ2-7	TGTGCCAGCAGCATCACCGGGACGATCCACGAGCAGTACTTC	CASSITGTIHEQYF
.	TRBV7-6	.	TRBJ1-1	TGTGCCAGCACCTCCCCGTCGAACACTGAAGCTTTCTTT	CASTSPSNTEAFF
.	TRBV9	.	TRBJ2-7	TGTGCCAGCAATAAAGACGGGGGTAGCTCCTACGAGCAGTACTTC	CASNKDGGSSYEQYF
.	TRBV23-1	few	TRBJ1-1	TGCGCCAGCAGTCAATCGGTGTATAGGGGGGAGCACACTGAAGCTTTCTTT	CASSQSVYRGEHTEAFF
TRBD2	TRBV2	.	TRBJ2-5	TGTGCCAGCAGCCCTTCGGTTGGGAGGGGCCAAGAGACCCAGTACTTC	CASSPSVGRGQETQYF
TRBD1	TRBV15	.	TRBJ1-6	TGTGCCACCAGCTCCCGGCAGGGGGATGGTTTCTCCTATAATTCACCCCTCCACTTT	CATSSRQGDGFSYNSPLHF
TRBD1	TRBV6-1	.	TRBJ1-1	TGTGCCAGCAGTGAAGCTCCAGGGGGGTTTGACACTGAAGCTTTCTTT	CASSEAPGGFDTEAFF
.	TRBV19	.	TRBJ2-7	TGTGCCAGTAGTCCCCGGGACGTTTACGAGCAGTACTTC	CASSPRDVYEQYF
.	TRBV10-1	.	TRBJ1-1	TGCGCCAGCACTCCCGACAGGAACACTGAAGCTTTCTTT	CASTPDRNTEAFF
TRBD1	TRBV18	.	TRBJ1-1	TGTGCCAGCTCCCCCTCGACAGGGACCACTGAAGCTTTCTTT	CASSPSTGTTEAFF
.	TRBV7-2	.	TRBJ2-2	TGTGCCAGCAGCTTAGAGGGACGAACCGGGGAGCTGTTTTTT	CASSLEGRTGELFF
TRBD2	TRBV6-6	.	TRBJ2-3	TGTGCCAGCAGTCTCCCCGGGGGGGCCACAGATACGCAGTATTTT	CASSLPGGATDTQYF
TRBD1	TRBV2	.	TRBJ1-1	TGTGCCAGCAGTGAGACAGGGCTGCCGAACACTGAAGCTTTCTTT	CASSETGLPNTEAFF
.	TRBV5-1	few	TRBJ2-2	TGCGCCAGCAACCGACCGACTGAGGACACCGGGGAGCTGTTTTTT	CASNRPTEDTGELFF
TRBD1	TRBV7-8	.	TRBJ1-2	TGTGCCAGCGCAAATTCCAGGACAGGGGTTGGCTACACCTTC	CASANSRTGVGYTF
TRBD1	TRBV25-1	.	TRBJ1-2	TGTGCCAGCAGTGAATCAGGGGGAAGAAAGTGGGGCTACACCTTC	CASSESGGRKWGYTF
TRBD1	TRBV5-1	.	TRBJ2-7	TGCGCCAGCAGACCCGGACAGGGCGGCACTGGCGAGCAGTACTTC	CASRPGQGGTGEQYF
.	TRBV28	.	TRBJ1-1	TGTGCCAGCAGTTTACTAAACACTGAAGCTTTCTTT	CASSLLNTEAFF
.	TRBV30	once	TRBJ1-2	TGTGCCTGGGTCGCTTTTTATGGCTACACCTTC	CAWVAFYGYTF
.	TRBV7-9	.	TRBJ2-7	TGTGCCAGCAGCTTAGAAGACGAGCAGTACTTC	CASSLEDEQYF
TRBD1	TRBV6-5	.	TRBJ1-2	TGTGCCAGCAGTTCTTCCGGGACAGGGTTTGATGGCTACACCTTC	CASSSSGTGFDGYTF
.	TRBV6-4	.	TRBJ2-6	TGTGCCAGCAGTGTACAGGCGTCTGGGGCCAACGTCCTGACTTTC	CASSVQASGANVLTF
TRBD1	TRBV9	.	TRBJ1-1	TGTGCCAGCAGCTCCGGGACAGGGAACACTGAAGCTTTCTTT	CASSSGTGNTEAFF
.	TRBV6-5	.	TRBJ1-1	TGTGCCAGCAGTCGTTCTGCAGCAGCTTTCTTT	CASSRSAAAFF
TRBD1	TRBV5-4	.	TRBJ1-6	TGTGCCAGCAGCTTGGGGACAGGGAATCCCTATAATTCACCCCTCCACTTT	CASSLGTGNPYNSPLHF
TRBD1	TRBV19	.	TRBJ2-7	TGTGCCAGTACTCACGGGGGACAGGGAAGCTACGAGCAGTACTTC	CASTHGGQGSYEQYF
TRBD1	TRBV18	.	TRBJ2-7	TGTGCCAGCTCAAGAGGGACAGGGCCGTACGAGCAGTACTTC	CASSRGTGPYEQYF
.	TRBV15	.	TRBJ2-7	TGTGCCACCAGCAGAAACCGCTTGGGGTACTACTTC	CATSRNRLGYYF
.	TRBV27	.	TRBJ1-1	TGTGCCAGCAGTCCCCGACAGAACACTGAAGCTTTCTTT	CASSPRQNTEAFF
.	TRBV15	once	TRBJ1-1	TGTGCCACCAGCAGAGAAACTAGGGCGAACACTGAAGCTTTCTTT	CATSRETRANTEAFF
.	TRBV5-4	.	TRBJ2-1	TGTGCCAGCAGCGCGGACAGCGAGTTCTACAATGAGCAGTTCTTC	CASSADSEFYNEQFF
.	TRBV19	once	TRBJ1-4	TGTGCCAGTAGCACCCGATCGGGCGGTGGGGTGAAACTGTTTTTT	CASSTRSGGGVKLFF
.	TRBV6-5	.	TRBJ1-2	TGTGCCAGCAGTTACCCCTCGGGTTCCACCACCTTC	CASSYPSGSTTF
.	TRBV13	.	TRBJ2-7	TGTGCCAGCAGCCCCGGGACCGGTAGCTCCTACGAGCAGTACTTC	CASSPGTGSSYEQYF
.	TRBV9	.	TRBJ2-3	TGTGCCAGCAGCGTAGGAGGGCAGCCTAGCACAGATACGCAGTATTTT	CASSVGGQPSTDTQYF
.	TRBV2	few	TRBJ1-5	TGTGCCAGCAGTGATGGGAGAAGGGGCCGTAATCAGCCCCAGCATTTT	CASSDGRRGRNQPQHF
.	TRBV10-1	.	TRBJ1-5	TGCGCCAGCAGTGAGACTTACCAGCCCCAGCATTTT	CASSETYQPQHF
TRBD2	TRBV15	.	TRBJ2-3	TGTGCCACCAGCAGAGTGGGGGGACTAGCAGCTCGAACAGATACGCAGTATTTT	CATSRVGGLAARTDTQYF
.	TRBV6-4	few	TRBJ1-1	TGTGCCAGCAGTTACGAGGCGGGACAGAACACTGAAGCTTTCTTT	CASSYEAGQNTEAFF
TRBD1	TRBV5-6	.	TRBJ1-2	TGTGCCAGCAGCTTGACAGGGGGACACTATGGCTACACCTTC	CASSLTGGHYGYTF
.	TRBV28	.	TRBJ1-5	TGTGCCAGCGCCGCCTTTAGCAATCAGCCCCAGCATTTT	CASAAFSNQPQHF
TRBD1	TRBV4-3	once	TRBJ2-1	TGCGCCAGCAGCTCCGGGACAGGGGTCGTCTATGAGCAGTTCTTC	CASSSGTGVVYEQFF
.	TRBV14	.	TRBJ2-2	TGTGCCAGCAGCCAAGTAGGGGGAGGGACTACGAACACCGGGGAGCTGTTTTTT	CASSQVGGGTTNTGELFF
TRBD2	TRBV4-1	.	TRBJ2-5	TGCGCCAGCAGCGCGCCTAGCGGGGGGGCCAGGGAGACCCAGTACTTC	CASSAPSGGARETQYF
.	TRBV5-6	few	TRBJ1-5	TGTGCCAGCAGCTTGAGCTCGGGCAATCAGCCCCAGCATTTT	CASSLSSGNQPQHF
.	TRBV4-2	.	TRBJ2-7	TGTGCCAGCAGCCTCAGCTCCACAGGGAGGGAGACCTACGAGCAGTACTTC	CASSLSSTGRETYEQYF
.	TRBV4-2	once	TRBJ2-7	TGTGCCAGCAGCCAAGAGGCAGACGTCTACGAGCAGTACTTC	CASSQEADVYEQYF